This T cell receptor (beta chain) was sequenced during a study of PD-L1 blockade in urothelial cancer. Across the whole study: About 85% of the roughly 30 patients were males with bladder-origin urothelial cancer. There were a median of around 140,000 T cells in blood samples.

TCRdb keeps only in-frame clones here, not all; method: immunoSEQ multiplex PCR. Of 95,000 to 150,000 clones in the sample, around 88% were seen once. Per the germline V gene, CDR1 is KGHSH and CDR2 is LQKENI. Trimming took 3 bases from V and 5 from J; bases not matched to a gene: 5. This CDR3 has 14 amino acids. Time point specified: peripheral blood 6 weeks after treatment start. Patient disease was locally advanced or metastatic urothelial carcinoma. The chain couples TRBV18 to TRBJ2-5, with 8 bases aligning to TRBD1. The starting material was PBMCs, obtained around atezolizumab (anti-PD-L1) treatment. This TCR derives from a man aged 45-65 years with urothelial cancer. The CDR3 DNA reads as TGTGCCAGCTCACCCAGGGGGCTTTTGGAGACCCAGTACTTC. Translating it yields CASSPRGLLETQYF.